Sequencing of this T cell receptor (beta chain) was carried out in a study of control samples from healthy donors and cancer patients. The germline gives CDR1 MDHEN, CDR2 SYDVKM. V dropped 3 bases and J dropped 1 base, with 9 bases sitting between them. The CDR3 has 14 residues. This clone was picked up one time. Repertoires were generated with immunoSEQ multiplex PCR, while TCRdb's copy carries only in-frame clones and drops some. Of about 75,000 clones in the sample, about four fifths were seen once. The chain is built from TRBV28 and TRBJ1-1; D not certain. Sequenced sample: blood. The receptor comes from a man aged 50-59 years in good health. The CDR3 DNA is TGTGCCAGCAGTTTCCTCCGGACGAACACTGAAGCTTTCTTT. It is translated as CASSFLRTNTEAFF.